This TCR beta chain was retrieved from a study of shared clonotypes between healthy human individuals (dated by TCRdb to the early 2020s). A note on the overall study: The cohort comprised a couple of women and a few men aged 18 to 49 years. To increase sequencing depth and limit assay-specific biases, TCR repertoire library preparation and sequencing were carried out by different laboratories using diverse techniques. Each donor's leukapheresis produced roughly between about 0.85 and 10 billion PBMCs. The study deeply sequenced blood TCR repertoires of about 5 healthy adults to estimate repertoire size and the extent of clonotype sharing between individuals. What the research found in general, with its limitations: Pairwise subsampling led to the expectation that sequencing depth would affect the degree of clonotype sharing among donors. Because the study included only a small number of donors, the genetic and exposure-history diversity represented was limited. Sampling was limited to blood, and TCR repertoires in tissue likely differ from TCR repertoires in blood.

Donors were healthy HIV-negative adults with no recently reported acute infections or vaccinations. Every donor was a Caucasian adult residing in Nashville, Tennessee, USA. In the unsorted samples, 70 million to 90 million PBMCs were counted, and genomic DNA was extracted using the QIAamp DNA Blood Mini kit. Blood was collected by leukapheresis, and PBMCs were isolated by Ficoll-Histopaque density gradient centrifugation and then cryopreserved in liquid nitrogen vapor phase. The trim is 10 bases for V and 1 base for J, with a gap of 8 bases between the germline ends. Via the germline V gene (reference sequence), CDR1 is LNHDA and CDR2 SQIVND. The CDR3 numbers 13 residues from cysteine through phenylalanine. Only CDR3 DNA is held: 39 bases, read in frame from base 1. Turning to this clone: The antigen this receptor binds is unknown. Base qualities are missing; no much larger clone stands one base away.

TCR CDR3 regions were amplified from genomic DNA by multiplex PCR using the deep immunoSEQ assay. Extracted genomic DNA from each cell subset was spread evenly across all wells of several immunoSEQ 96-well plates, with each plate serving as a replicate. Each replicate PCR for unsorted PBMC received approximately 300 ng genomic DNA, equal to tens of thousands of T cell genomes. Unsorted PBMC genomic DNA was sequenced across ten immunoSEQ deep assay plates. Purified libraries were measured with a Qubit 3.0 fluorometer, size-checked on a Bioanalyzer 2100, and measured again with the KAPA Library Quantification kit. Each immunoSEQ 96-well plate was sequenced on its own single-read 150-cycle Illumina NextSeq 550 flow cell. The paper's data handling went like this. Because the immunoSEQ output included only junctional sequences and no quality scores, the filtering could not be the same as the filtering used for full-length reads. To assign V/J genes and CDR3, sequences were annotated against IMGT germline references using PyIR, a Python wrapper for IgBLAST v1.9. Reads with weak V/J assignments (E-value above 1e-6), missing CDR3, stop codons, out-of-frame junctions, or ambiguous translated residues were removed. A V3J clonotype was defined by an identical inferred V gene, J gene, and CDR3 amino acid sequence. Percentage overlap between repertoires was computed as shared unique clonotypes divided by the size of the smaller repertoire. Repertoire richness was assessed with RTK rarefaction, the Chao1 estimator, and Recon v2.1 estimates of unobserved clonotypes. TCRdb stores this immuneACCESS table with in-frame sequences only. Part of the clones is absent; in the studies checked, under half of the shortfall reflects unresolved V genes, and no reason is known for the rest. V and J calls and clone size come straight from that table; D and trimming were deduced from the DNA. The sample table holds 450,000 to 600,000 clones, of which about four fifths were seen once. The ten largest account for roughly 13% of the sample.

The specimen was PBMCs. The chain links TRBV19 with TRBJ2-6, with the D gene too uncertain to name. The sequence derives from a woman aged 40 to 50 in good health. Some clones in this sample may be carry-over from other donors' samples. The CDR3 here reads CATTGSGANVLTF. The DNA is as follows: TGTGCCACCACCGGTTCTGGGGCCAACGTCCTGACTTTC.